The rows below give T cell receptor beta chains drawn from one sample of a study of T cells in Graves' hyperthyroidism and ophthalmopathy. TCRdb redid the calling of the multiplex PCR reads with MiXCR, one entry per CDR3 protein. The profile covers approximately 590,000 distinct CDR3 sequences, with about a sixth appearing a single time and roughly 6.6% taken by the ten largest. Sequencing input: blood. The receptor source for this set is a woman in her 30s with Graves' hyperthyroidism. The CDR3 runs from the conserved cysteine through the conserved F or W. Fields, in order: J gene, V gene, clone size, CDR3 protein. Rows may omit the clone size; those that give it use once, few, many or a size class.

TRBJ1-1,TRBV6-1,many,CASTKGGLEAFF
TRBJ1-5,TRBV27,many,CASSAGTGHQPQHF
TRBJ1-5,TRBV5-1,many,CASSSLWVDNQPQHF
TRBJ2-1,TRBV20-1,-,CSAGDPGLAGGNSYNEQFF
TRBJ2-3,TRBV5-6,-,CASSPVSGSFVTDTQYF
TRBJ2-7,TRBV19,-,CTSKISGTYEQYF
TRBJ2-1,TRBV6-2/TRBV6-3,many,CASSYRLGRANSYNEQFF
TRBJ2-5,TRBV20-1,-,CSAREHRGGLGTQYF
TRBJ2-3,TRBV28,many,CASRGRTGGADTQYF
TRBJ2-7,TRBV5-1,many,CASSLATGDPYEQYF
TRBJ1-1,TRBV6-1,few,CASSRGPMNTEAFF
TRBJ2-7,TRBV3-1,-,CASSQDLGLAEGALEQYF
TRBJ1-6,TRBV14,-,CASSQRQGSRNSPLHF
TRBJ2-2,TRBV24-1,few,CATSDATGELVF
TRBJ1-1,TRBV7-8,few,CASSLDGSDTEAFF
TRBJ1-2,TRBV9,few,CASSVGDTIYYGYTF
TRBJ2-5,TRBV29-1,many,CSVRLAPMETQYF
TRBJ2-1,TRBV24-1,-,CATSDLQRTSGKASYNEQFF
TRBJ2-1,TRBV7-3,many,CASSSRGNNEQFF